This entry lists 12 T cell receptor beta chains sequenced from one sample in a study of blood T cell repertoires in COVID-19. Clones were read by immunoSEQ multiplex PCR, and TCRdb kept only the in-frame ones, dropping some. The table has 90,000 to 100,000 clones, roughly 70% seen once. Sequences were obtained from peripheral blood. The receptor source for this set is a woman aged 55-75 years in a cohort sampled during active or convalescent COVID-19.

The J gene is TRBJ1-2, the V gene TRBV5-1; 7 bases match TRBD1. The V and J ends lost 4 bases and 4 bases, in that order; junction bases with no gene match: 7. From germline, CDR1 is SGHRS and CDR2 YFSETQ. The CDR3 totals 14 residues. The CDR3 DNA is TGCGCCAGCAGCCCTACAGGACAGGCCTATGGCTACACCTTC. This codes for CASSPTGQAYGYTF.

The CDR3 bases are TGCAGTGCTAGTCAGCGGGGGGGCGTTCCAGATACGCAGTATTTT. Translating it yields CSASQRGGVPDTQYF. The J gene is TRBJ2-3, the V gene TRBV20-1; TRBD2 aligns across 10 bases. The V and J ends lost 3 bases and 4 bases, in that order; junction bases with no gene match: 7. This CDR3 spans 15 amino acids. Germline V CDR1 and CDR2: DFQATT, SNEGSKA (reference sequence).

The chain couples TRBV28 to TRBJ2-3, with unresolved D. Germline V gene sequence: CDR1 MDHEN, CDR2 SYDVKM. V was trimmed by 8 bases and J by 3 bases, leaving 9 bases between them. This CDR3 is 12 amino acids long. Here the CDR3 DNA reads TGTGCCAGCGGCGGCGGTACAGATACGCAGTATTTT. Encoded protein: CASGGGTDTQYF.

The V call is TRBV4-1, the J call TRBJ2-7, with unresolved D. V lost 1 base to trimming and J lost 0 bases, with 10 bases between them. Germline CDR1 MGHRA, CDR2 YSYEKL. The CDR3 covers 15 residues. CDR3 region: CASSQAPRLSYEQYF. DNA for the CDR3: TGCGCCAGCAGCCAAGCCCCTCGACTCTCCTACGAGCAGTACTTC.

This clone was observed once. The chain recombines TRBV5-1 with TRBJ1-2, with a tentative D call TRBD1 (6 bases). V was clipped by 4 bases and J by 1 base, with 20 bases between them. The CDR3 has 17 residues. Germline-derived CDR1 and CDR2 are SGHRS and YFSETQ. CDR3 in amino acids: CASSPRGDGTFNYGYTF. CDR3 DNA: TGCGCCAGCAGCCCGAGGGGAGATGGGACATTTAACTATGGCTACACCTTC.

The V and J genes are TRBV2 and TRBJ2-3; TRBD2 matches at 9 bases. This CDR3 has 17 amino acids. CDR1 is SNHLY, CDR2 FYNNEI, per germline. J was trimmed by 3 bases and V by 1 base; bases with no gene match: 8. In nucleotides, the CDR3 is TGTGCCAGCAGTGAAGGAGTCGGCGGGGGGGTAACAGATACGCAGTATTTT. Protein product: CASSEGVGGGVTDTQYF.

This sequence joins TRBV5-5 and TRBJ2-7; 12 nucleotides agree with TRBD1. This CDR3 spans 17 amino acids. Germline CDR1 reads SGHKS; CDR2 reads YYEKEE (reference sequence). V dropped 3 bases and J dropped 3; count of bases not matched to a gene: 10. The CDR3: CASSSPGQGARIYEQYF. The CDR3 nucleotides are TGTGCCAGCAGCTCCCCGGGACAGGGGGCGCGGATCTACGAGCAGTACTTC.

The chain is built from TRBV9 and TRBJ2-3, with TRBD1 matching over 7 bases. This CDR3 has 15 amino acids. Germline V gene sequence: CDR1 SGDLS, CDR2 YYNGEE. Trimming cost V 2 bases and J 0 bases; bases outside gene matches: 3. The CDR3 region is CASSVGTVSTDTQYF. CDR3 sequence (DNA): TGTGCCAGCAGCGTGGGGACAGTAAGCACAGATACGCAGTATTTT.

The V and J genes are TRBV3-1 (or the pseudogene TRBV3-2) and TRBJ1-1, with D possibly being TRBD1 (6 bases). The V end was cut by 1 base, the J end by 6 bases, with 9 bases between. Germline values: CDR1 LGHDT, CDR2 YNNKEL (reference sequence). This CDR3 comprises 13 residues. The CDR3: CASSQVAGAEAFF. For the CDR3, the DNA is TGTGCCAGCAGCCAAGTGGCAGGGGCTGAAGCTTTCTTT.

The chain is built from TRBV6-5 and TRBJ2-1, with 11 bases identical to TRBD2. Germline V gene data show CDR1 as MNHEY and CDR2 as SVGAGI. The CDR3 spans 14 residues. J lost 14 bases, V lost 2 bases, and 8 bases had no gene match. The CDR3 coding sequence is TGTGCCAGCAGTTACAGGCCTAGCGGGGGGTTCGAGTTCTTC. Protein product: CASSYRPSGGFEFF.

This clone came up once. The V gene is TRBV19, the J gene TRBJ2-5, with a possible D match to TRBD2 (6 bases). The CDR3 length is 16 residues. Trimming left V 5 bases short and J 1 base short, with 17 bases between. Per germline, CDR1 LNHDA and CDR2 SQIVND (reference sequence). The CDR3 is CASSPYGRRSQETQYF. In DNA, the CDR3 is TGTGCCAGTAGTCCGTACGGGAGAAGGTCCCAAGAGACCCAGTACTTC.

The chain is built from TRBV28 and TRBJ2-7; the match to TRBD1 covers 7 bases. The germline V gene encodes CDR1 MDHEN and CDR2 SYDVKM. This CDR3 has 14 residues. Trimming cost V 4 bases and J 2 bases; bases outside gene matches: 5. CDR3 nucleotide sequence: TGTGCCAGCAGTTCTGGACAGGACCCCTACGAGCAGTACTTC. It encodes CASSSGQDPYEQYF.